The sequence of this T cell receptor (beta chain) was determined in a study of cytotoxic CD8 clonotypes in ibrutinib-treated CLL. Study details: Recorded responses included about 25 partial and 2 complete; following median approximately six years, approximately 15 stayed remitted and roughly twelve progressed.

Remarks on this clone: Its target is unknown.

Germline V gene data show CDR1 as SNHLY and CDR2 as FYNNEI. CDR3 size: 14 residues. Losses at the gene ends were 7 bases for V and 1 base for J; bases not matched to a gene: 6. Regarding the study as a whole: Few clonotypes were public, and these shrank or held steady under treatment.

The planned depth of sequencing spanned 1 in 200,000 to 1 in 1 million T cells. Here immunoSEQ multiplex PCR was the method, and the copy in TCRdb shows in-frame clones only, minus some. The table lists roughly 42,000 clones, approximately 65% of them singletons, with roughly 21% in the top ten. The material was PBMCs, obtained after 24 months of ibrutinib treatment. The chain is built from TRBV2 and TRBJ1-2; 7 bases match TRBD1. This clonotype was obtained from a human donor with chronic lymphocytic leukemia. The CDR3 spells CASNPNRGNYGYTF. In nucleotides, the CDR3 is TGTGCCAGCAATCCAAACAGGGGTAACTATGGCTACACCTTC.